Below, one T cell receptor (beta chain) is given with its context. The source of the sample is a study of cytomegalovirus exposure and HLA in healthy donors. PCR amplification relied on 60 Vbeta primers (plus 13 Jbeta primers). Sequencing was performed with immunoSEQ multiplex PCR; in TCRdb, only in-frame clones are kept and a portion is missing. Its table lists more than 60,000 clones. Germline V gene sequence: CDR1 SGHTA, CDR2 FQGNSA. V lost 0 bases and J lost 4, with 10 bases in between. This CDR3 is 14 amino acids long. The specimen sequenced was PBMCs. The receptor was isolated from a boy aged 5-17 years in good health and CMV-seronegative. V usage is TRBV7-2 and J usage is TRBJ2-7, with a weak D call TRBD1 (5 bases). The CDR3 loop is CASSLASAGYEQYF. CDR3 sequence (DNA): TGTGCCAGCAGCTTAGCTTCGGCAGGGTACGAGCAGTACTTC.